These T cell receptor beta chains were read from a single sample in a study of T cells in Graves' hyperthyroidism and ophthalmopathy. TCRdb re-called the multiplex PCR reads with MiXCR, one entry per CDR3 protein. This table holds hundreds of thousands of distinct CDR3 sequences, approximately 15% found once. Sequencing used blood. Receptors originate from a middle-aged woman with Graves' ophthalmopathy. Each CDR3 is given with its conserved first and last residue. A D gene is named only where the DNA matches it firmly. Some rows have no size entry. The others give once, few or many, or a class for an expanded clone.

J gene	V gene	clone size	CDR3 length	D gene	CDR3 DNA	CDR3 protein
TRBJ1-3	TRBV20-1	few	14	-	TGCAGTGTCCAGGGCTCTCACTCTGGAAACACCATATATTTT	CSVQGSHSGNTIYF
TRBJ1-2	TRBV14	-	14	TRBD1	TGTGCCAGCAGCCGGGGACAGGCGATCTATGGCTACACCTTC	CASSRGQAIYGYTF
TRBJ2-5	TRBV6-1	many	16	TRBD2	TGTGCCAGCACTGCCCGGGGGGGCGGCGGGTTCGAGACCCAGTACTTC	CASTARGGGGFETQYF
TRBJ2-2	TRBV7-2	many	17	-	TGTGCCAGCAGCTTATCGTCGCGGCACGCGAACACCGGGGAGCTGTTTTTT	CASSLSSRHANTGELFF
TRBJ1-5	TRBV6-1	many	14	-	TGTGCCAGCAGTCTACAGGTGGGGAATCAGCCCCAGCATTTT	CASSLQVGNQPQHF
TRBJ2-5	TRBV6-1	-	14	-	TGTGCCAGCAGACAACAGGGAATTCAAGAGACCCAGTACTTC	CASRQQGIQETQYF
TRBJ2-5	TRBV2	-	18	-	TGTGCCAGCAGTGAATTAGGTGGGAAACGAGCTACCCGAGAGACCCAGTACTTC	CASSELGGKRATRETQYF
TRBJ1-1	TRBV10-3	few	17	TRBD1	TGTGCCATCAGTGATCCCGGGACAGGGGTCCTGAACACTGAAGCTTTCTTT	CAISDPGTGVLNTEAFF
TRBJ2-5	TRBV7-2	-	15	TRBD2	TGTGCCAGCAGCCCGGGGACTAGCATAGGGGAGACCCAGTACTTC	CASSPGTSIGETQYF
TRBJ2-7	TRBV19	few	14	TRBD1	TGTGCCAGTAGGGCGCCCGGGACAGCCTACGAGCAGTACTTC	CASRAPGTAYEQYF
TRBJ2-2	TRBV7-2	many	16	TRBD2	TGTGCCAGCAGCGTCAGGGCAGGGAGGGGCACCGGGGAGCTGTTTTTT	CASSVRAGRGTGELFF
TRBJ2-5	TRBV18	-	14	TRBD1	TGTGCCAGCTCACCTGGGACAGGGCCGGAGACCCAGTACTTC	CASSPGTGPETQYF
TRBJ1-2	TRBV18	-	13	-	TGTGCCAGCTCAAGCGGGGGGGCTGATGGCTACACCTTC	CASSSGGADGYTF
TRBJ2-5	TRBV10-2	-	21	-	TGCGCCAGCAGTGAGAGGTTGGCAGGGGAGACCTCACATATCTCTCAAGAGACCCAGTACTTC	CASSERLAGETSHISQETQYF
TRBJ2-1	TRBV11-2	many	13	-	TGTGCCAGCAGCTTCCGCAGTAACCATGAGCAGTTCTTC	CASSFRSNHEQFF
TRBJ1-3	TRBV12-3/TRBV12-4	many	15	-	TGTGCCAGCATAGGGGGGGGCAGCTCTGGAAACACCATATATTTT	CASIGGGSSGNTIYF
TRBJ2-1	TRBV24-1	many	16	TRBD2	TGTGCCACCAGCGGCTGGGGGCGGGAGGCGGACAATGAGCAGTTCTTC	CATSGWGREADNEQFF
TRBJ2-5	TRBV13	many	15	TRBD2	TGTGCCAGCAGTCAATCAGCGGGAGGGAAAGAGACCCAGTACTTC	CASSQSAGGKETQYF
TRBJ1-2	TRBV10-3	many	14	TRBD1	TGTGCCATCAGTGAGGAAACAGGGGGCGCGGGCTACACCTTC	CAISEETGGAGYTF
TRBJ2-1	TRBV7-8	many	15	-	TGTGCCAGCAGCCAGCGAGCGGAAACCACCAATGAGCAGTTCTTC	CASSQRAETTNEQFF
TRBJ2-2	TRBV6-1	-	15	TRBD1	TGTGCCAGCAGACCCTGGACAGGGCAGACCGGGGAGCTGTTTTTT	CASRPWTGQTGELFF
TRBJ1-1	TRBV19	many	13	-	TGTGCCAGTAGCAAGACAGTGGGCACTGAAGCTTTCTTT	CASSKTVGTEAFF
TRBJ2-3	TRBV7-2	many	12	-	TGTGCCAGCAGCTTATTCGGAGATACGCAGTATTTT	CASSLFGDTQYF
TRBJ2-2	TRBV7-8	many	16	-	TGTGCCAGCGTCCGTGGTCGGATGGCGGGCACCGGGGAGCTGTTTTTT	CASVRGRMAGTGELFF
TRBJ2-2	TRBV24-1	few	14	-	TGTGCCACAACCCGGGACGGGGACACCGGGGAGCTGTTTTTT	CATTRDGDTGELFF
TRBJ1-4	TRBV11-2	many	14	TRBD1	TGTGCCAGCAGCTTTGAGGGGGCTTTTGAAAAACTGTTTTTT	CASSFEGAFEKLFF
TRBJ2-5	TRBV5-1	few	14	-	TGCGCCAGCAGCTTCGGGACCAAAAAAGAGACCCAGTACTTC	CASSFGTKKETQYF
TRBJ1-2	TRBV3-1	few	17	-	TGTGCCAGCAGCCAAGTGGCGGGACGGTACTTTAACTATGGCTACACCTTC	CASSQVAGRYFNYGYTF
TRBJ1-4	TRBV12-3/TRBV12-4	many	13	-	TGTGCCAGCAGCTTGCAGGGACCTGAAAAACTGTTTTTT	CASSLQGPEKLFF
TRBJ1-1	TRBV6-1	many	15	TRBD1	TGTGCCAGCAGTGCCCACCGACAGGGAGGCACTGAAGCTTTCTTT	CASSAHRQGGTEAFF
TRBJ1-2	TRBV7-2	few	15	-	TGTGCCAGCAGCCCTCGGGCCCTTTCTAACTATGGCTACACCTTC	CASSPRALSNYGYTF
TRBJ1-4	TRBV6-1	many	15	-	TGTGCCAGCAGTATAAGCTGGGACGGAAGAGAAAAACTGTTTTTT	CASSISWDGREKLFF
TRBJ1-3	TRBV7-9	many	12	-	TGTGCCAGCAGACGCGAGCTAAACACCATATATTTT	CASRRELNTIYF
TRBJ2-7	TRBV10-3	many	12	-	TGTGCCATCAGTGAAGCCAGCTACGAGCAGTACTTC	CAISEASYEQYF
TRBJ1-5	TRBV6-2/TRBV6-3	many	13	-	TGTGCCAGCAGTTACATGGGCAATCAGCCCCAGCATTTT	CASSYMGNQPQHF
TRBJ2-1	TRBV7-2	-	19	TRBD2	TGTGCCAGCAGCCCAGCGAGACTAGCGGGGGCGAGCTCCTACAATGGGCAGTTCTTC	CASSPARLAGASSYNGQFF
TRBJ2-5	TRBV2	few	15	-	TGTGCCAGCAGTGGCGTTATACAGACCCAAGAGACCCAGTACTTC	CASSGVIQTQETQYF
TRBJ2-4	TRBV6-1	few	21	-	TGTGCCAGCAGGAAGCCCAAGGGGGAACAGGGAGGTATCCCAACCAAAAACATTCAGTACTTC	CASRKPKGEQGGIPTKNIQYF
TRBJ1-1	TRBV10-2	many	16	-	TGCGCCAGCAGTCGAACCCAGACTTCAGGGGACACTGAAGCTTTCTTT	CASSRTQTSGDTEAFF
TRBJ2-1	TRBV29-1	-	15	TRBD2	TGCAGCGGGTGGGGACTAGCGGGAGGTAGCAATGAGCAGTTCTTC	CSGWGLAGGSNEQFF
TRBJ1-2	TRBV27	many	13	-	TGTGCCAGCAGACCGAATGAGTTGTTTGGCTACACCTTC	CASRPNELFGYTF